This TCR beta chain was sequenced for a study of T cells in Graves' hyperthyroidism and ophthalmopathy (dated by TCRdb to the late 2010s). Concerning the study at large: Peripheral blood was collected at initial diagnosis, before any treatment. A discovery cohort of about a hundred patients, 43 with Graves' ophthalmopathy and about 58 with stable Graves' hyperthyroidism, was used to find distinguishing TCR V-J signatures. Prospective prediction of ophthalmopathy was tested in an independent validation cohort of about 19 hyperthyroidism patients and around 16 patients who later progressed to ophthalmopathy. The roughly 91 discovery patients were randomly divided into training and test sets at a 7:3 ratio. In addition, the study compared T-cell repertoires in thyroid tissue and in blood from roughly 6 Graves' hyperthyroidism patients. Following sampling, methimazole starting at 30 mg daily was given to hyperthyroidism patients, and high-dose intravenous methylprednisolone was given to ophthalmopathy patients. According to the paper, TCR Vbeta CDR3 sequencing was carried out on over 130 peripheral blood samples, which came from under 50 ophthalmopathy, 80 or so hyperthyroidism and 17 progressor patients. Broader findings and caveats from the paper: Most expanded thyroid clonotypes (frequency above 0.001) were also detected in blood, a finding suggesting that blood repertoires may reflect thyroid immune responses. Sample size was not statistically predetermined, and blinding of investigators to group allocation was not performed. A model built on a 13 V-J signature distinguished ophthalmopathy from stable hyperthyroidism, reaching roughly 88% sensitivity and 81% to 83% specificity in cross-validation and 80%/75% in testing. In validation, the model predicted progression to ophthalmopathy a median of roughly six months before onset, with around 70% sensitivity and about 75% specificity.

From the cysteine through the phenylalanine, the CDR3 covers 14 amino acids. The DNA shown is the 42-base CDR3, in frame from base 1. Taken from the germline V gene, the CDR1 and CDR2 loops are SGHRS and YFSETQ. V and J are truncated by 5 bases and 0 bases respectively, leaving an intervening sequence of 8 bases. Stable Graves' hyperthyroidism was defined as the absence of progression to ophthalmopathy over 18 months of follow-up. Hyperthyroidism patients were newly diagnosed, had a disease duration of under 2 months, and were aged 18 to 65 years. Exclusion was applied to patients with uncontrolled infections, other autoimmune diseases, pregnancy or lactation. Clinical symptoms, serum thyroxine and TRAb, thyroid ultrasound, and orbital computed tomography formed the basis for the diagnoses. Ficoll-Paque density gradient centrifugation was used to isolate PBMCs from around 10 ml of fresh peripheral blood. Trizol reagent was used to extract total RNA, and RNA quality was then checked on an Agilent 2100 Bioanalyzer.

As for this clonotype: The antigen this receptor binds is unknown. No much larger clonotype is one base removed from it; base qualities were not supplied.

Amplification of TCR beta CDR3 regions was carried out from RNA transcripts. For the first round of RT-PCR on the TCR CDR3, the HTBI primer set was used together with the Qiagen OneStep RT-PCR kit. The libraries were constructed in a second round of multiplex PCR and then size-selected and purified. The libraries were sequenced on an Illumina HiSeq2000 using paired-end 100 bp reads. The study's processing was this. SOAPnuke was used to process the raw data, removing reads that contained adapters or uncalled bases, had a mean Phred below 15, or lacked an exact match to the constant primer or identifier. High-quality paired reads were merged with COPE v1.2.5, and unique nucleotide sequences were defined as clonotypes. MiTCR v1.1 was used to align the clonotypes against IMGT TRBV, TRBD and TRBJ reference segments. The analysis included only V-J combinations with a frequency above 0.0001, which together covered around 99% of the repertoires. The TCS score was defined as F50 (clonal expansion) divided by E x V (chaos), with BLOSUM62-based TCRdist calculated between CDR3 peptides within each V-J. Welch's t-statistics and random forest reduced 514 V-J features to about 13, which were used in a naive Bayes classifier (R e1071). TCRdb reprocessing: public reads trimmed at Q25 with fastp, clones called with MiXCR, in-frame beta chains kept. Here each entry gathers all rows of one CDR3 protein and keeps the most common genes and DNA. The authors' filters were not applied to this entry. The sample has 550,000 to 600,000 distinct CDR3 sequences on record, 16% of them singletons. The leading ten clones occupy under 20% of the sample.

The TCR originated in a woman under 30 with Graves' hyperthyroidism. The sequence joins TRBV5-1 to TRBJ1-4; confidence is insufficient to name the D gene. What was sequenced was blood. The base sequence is TGCGCCAGCAGAAAGGATTCAACTAATGAAAAACTGTTTTTT. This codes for CASRKDSTNEKLFF. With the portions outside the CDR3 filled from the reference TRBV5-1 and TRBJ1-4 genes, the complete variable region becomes KAGVTQTPRYLIKTRGQQVTLSCSPISGHRSVSWYQQTPGQGLQFLFEYFSETQRNKGNFPGRFSGRQFSNSRSEMNVSTLELGDSALYLCASRKDSTNEKLFFGSGTQLSVL.